The table lists the clone carrying this TCR beta chain with a few counts. The record originates from a study of blood T cell repertoires in COVID-19. V lost 1 base and J lost 3, with 7 bases in between. Germline-derived CDR1 and CDR2 are LGHNA and YNFKEQ. This CDR3 contains 13 residues. Using immunoSEQ multiplex PCR, the repertoire was profiled, and TCRdb retains in-frame clones only, with some absent. The data contain roughly 230,000 clones, about 86% of them singletons. Sequencing was done on a sample of PBMCs or T cells enriched from blood (not recorded which). This TCR was sampled from a man between 45 and 60 years old who had recovered from COVID-19. The chain has TRBV4-2 and TRBJ2-7; tentatively, D is TRBD2 (6 bases). CDR3 DNA sequence: TGTGCCAGCAGCCAAGGGGAGGACTACGAGCAGTACTTC. As protein: CASSQGEDYEQYF.